These 31 T cell receptor beta chains originate from one sample sequenced in a study of Graves' ophthalmopathy and Graves' hyperthyroidism. Amplification from RNA transcripts yielded the TCR beta CDR3 regions. An opening RT-PCR round employed HTBI primers and preceded a second-round multiplex PCR. TCRdb itself ran the multiplex PCR reads through MiXCR, one entry per CDR3 protein. The repertoire has about 500,000 distinct CDR3 sequences, about two fifths of them found once; the top ten carry approximately 4.1%. The sample comprised peripheral blood or thyroid tissue (not recorded which). Receptors originate from an adult man with Graves' hyperthyroidism.

The chain joins TRBV2 to TRBJ1-5; TRBD1 aligns across 8 bases. V lost 7 bases and J lost 3; bases outside the gene matches: 5. Germline V gene data show CDR1 as SNHLY and CDR2 as FYNNEI. This CDR3 region has 14 residues. The CDR3 DNA is TGTGCCAGCAACTCGGGACAGGTCAATCAGCCCCAGCATTTT. It is translated as CASNSGQVNQPQHF. The whole variable domain, remainder taken from reference TRBV2 and TRBJ1-5, is EPEVTQTPSHQVTQMGQEVILRCVPISNHLYFYWYRQILGQKVEFLVSFYNNEISEKSEIFDDQFSVERPDGSNFTLKIRSTKLEDSAMYFCASNSGQVNQPQHFGDGTRLSIL.

Only one count was recorded for this clonotype. Given a much more abundant clone one base away, this may be a read error. The chain combines TRBV19 with TRBJ2-5; 12 nucleotides match TRBD2. This CDR3 has 18 amino acids. Germline trimming cut 6 bases from V and 0 bases from J; bases unmatched to any gene: 11. Germline loops: CDR1 LNHDA, CDR2 SQIVND (reference sequence). For the CDR3, the DNA is TGTGCCAGTAGCCCCGCTGCTAGCGGGGGGGGGGACCAAGAGACCCAGTACTTC. Its translation is CASSPAASGGGDQETQYF.

This chain uses TRBV6-1 with TRBJ2-7, with D uncertain. V gave up 1 base and J gave up 3 bases, with 13 bases separating them. In germline, CDR1 is MNHNS, CDR2 SASEGT. The CDR3 totals 15 residues. The CDR3 spells CASSEELADNYEQYF. In DNA form, the CDR3 reads TGTGCCAGCAGTGAAGAATTAGCAGATAACTACGAGCAGTACTTC.

The gene calls are TRBV30 and TRBJ2-7; weak D call: TRBD2 (5 bases). V shed 1 base and J shed 3 bases, with 10 bases lying between them. The V gene's germline CDR1 is GTSNPN and CDR2 SVGIG (reference sequence). The length of the CDR3 is 13 residues. The CDR3 region is CAWSGDYSYEQYF. The CDR3 DNA follows: TGTGCCTGGAGTGGAGACTATAGCTACGAGCAGTACTTC.

This chain links TRBV2 with TRBJ2-7, with D perhaps matching TRBD2 (6 bases). The J call may not be correct, given that the DNA end is closer to TRBJ2-1. The CDR3 loop spans 12 amino acids. The germline V gene has CDR1 SNHLY and CDR2 FYNNEI. This chain's CDR3 is CASSGARLGQFF. Here the CDR3 DNA reads TGTGCCAGCAGTGGAGCCCGACTAGGGCAGTTCTTC.

This clonotype was counted at least ten times. CDR3 bases: TGTGCCAGCAGACAACAGGGGTTCGGCTACACCTTC. It encodes CASRQQGFGYTF. The chain links TRBV6-5 to TRBJ1-2; 7 bases agree with TRBD1. Germline loops: CDR1 MNHEY, CDR2 SVGAGI. With V trimmed by 6 bases and J by 8 bases, 6 bases remained unmatched. The CDR3 has 12 amino acids.

This clonotype was seen many times. The junction departs from the called germline gene at one end, perhaps through a read error. CDR3 region: CASSYSIRGVRAF. CDR3 in DNA: TGTGCCAGCAGTTACTCGATCAGGGGGGTTCGGGCCTTC. The chain is built from TRBV6-5 and TRBJ2-7; possibly TRBD1 for D (7 bases). The CDR3 is 13 amino acids. Germline CDR1 reads MNHEY; CDR2 reads SVGAGI.

This clonotype was detected once. CDR3 coding DNA: TGCAGCGGTCGGACAGGACCAGATACGCAGTATTTT. Translation gives CSGRTGPDTQYF. The J gene is TRBJ2-3, the V gene TRBV29-1; TRBD1 matches at 7 bases. This CDR3 comprises 12 residues. The germline V gene encodes CDR1 SQVTM and CDR2 ANQGSEA. Unmatched junction bases numbered 5, after V lost 7 bases and J lost 4 bases.

The chain has TRBV14 and TRBJ2-3; TRBD2 aligns across 9 bases. J gave up 4 bases and V 0 bases, and 8 bases lay outside the gene matches. Germline values: CDR1 SGHDN, CDR2 FVKESK. The CDR3 runs 17 residues. CDR3 bases: TGTGCCAGCAGCCAAGAGCGGGTAGCGGGGGAAGCAGATACGCAGTATTTT. It yields the protein CASSQERVAGEADTQYF. Filled out from reference TRBV14 and TRBJ2-3, the complete variable domain reads EAGVTQFPSHSVIEKGQTVTLRCDPISGHDNLYWYRRVMGKEIKFLLHFVKESKQDESGMPNNRFLAERTGGTYSTLKVQPAELEDSGVYFCASSQERVAGEADTQYFGPGTRLTVL.

The rearrangement uses TRBV29-1 and TRBJ1-3; 7 nucleotides match TRBD1. The germline CDR1 and CDR2 sequences are SQVTM and ANQGSEA. V lost 8 bases to trimming and J lost 2 bases; unmatched junction nucleotides: 3. There are 12 residues in the CDR3. CDR3 protein: CSWTGTGNTIYF. CDR3 coding DNA: TGCAGCTGGACAGGAACTGGAAACACCATATATTTT.

This clonotype was seen many times. The chain is built from TRBV11-2 and TRBJ1-2; possible D gene TRBD1, 6 bases. Trimming took off 5 bases at V and 5 bases at J, with 18 bases between the two ends. This CDR3 is 15 amino acids long. The germline V gene has CDR1 SGHAT and CDR2 FQNNGV. CDR3 bases: TGTGCCAGCAGCAGAGAGACAGGAGTCTCTTATGGCTACACCTTC. As protein: CASSRETGVSYGYTF.

As for this clonotype: At one end the junction does not follow the germline gene, possibly because of a read error. The rearrangement joins TRBV10-3 to TRBJ2-7, with TRBD2 as a possible D gene (5 bases). This CDR3 has 13 amino acids. From germline, CDR1 is ENHRY and CDR2 SYGVKD. The CDR3 DNA reads as TGTGCCAGCAGTGATCCCAGCCCGGGGGAGCAGTACTTC. This gives the protein CASSDPSPGEQYF.

This clonotype was found a few times. The V and J genes are TRBV6-5 and TRBJ2-7; 9 nucleotides match TRBD1. The trim removed 2 bases at V and 5 bases at J, leaving 10 bases unmatched. CDR3 length equals 16 residues. The germline V gene has CDR1 MNHEY and CDR2 SVGAGI. In DNA form, the CDR3 reads TGTGCCAGCAGTTACGCACCTGGGACAGGGTTAAACGAGCAGTACTTC. Residues: CASSYAPGTGLNEQYF.

The rearrangement links TRBV5-1 to TRBJ2-5, with 11 nucleotides matching TRBD2. The CDR3 runs to 16 residues. Unmatched junction bases numbered 9, after V lost 3 bases and J lost 5 bases. Germline CDR1 SGHRS, CDR2 YFSETQ. The CDR3 DNA reads as TGCGCCAGCAGCTCAACTAGCGGGAGCCCCGGGGAGACCCAGTACTTC. Its translation is CASSSTSGSPGETQYF.

This clonotype appeared a few times. The V call is TRBV18, the J call TRBJ1-1; 7 bases match TRBD1. The V and J ends lost 3 bases and 1 base, in that order; junction bases with no gene match: 5. Germline V gene sequence: CDR1 KGHSH, CDR2 LQKENI. This CDR3 is 15 amino acids long. The CDR3 bases are TGTGCCAGCTCACCGGGGACAGATCCGAACACTGAAGCTTTCTTT. The encoded protein is CASSPGTDPNTEAFF.

This clonotype has ten or more counts. The genes are TRBV19 and TRBJ1-5; 7 bases match TRBD1. Per the germline V gene, CDR1 is LNHDA and CDR2 is SQIVND (reference sequence). V lost 7 bases, J lost 6 bases, and 6 bases stayed unmatched. The CDR3 loop spans 13 amino acids. CDR3 sequence: CASTETGIQPQHF. DNA for the CDR3: TGTGCCAGTACCGAGACAGGGATTCAGCCCCAGCATTTT. Combining the CDR3 with reference TRBV19 and TRBJ1-5 gives the whole variable domain DGGITQSPKYLFRKEGQNVTLSCEQNLNHDAMYWYRQDPGQGLRLIYYSQIVNDFQKGDIAEGYSVSREKKESFPLTVTSAQKNPTAFYLCASTETGIQPQHFGDGTRLSIL.

This clonotype has a count of ten or more. The J gene is TRBJ2-7, the V gene TRBV5-1; weak D call: TRBD1 (5 bases). Germline lookup yields CDR1 SGHRS and CDR2 YFSETQ. This CDR3 comprises 14 residues. The V and J ends lost 3 bases and 3 bases respectively, with 13 bases between them. The CDR3, as DNA: TGCGCCAGCAGCTCCCGGACAAAAGGCTACGAGCAGTACTTC. Translation: CASSSRTKGYEQYF. Together with reference TRBV5-1 and TRBJ2-7, the CDR3 gives the full variable domain: KAGVTQTPRYLIKTRGQQVTLSCSPISGHRSVSWYQQTPGQGLQFLFEYFSETQRNKGNFPGRFSGRQFSNSRSEMNVSTLELGDSALYLCASSSRTKGYEQYFGPGTRLTVT.

The chain is built from TRBV29-1 and TRBJ1-1, with D unresolved. The CDR3 extends over 13 amino acids. Germline CDR1 SQVTM, CDR2 ANQGSEA. Between the trimmed V and J ends, which lost 0 bases and 4 bases, there was a span of 9 bases. As DNA, the CDR3 is TGCAGCGTTGAAGACAGGCTGGGCACTGAAGCTTTCTTT. This codes for CSVEDRLGTEAFF.

With regard to this clonotype: A much larger clone differs from this one at a single base, so this may be a read error. No conserved phenylalanine or tryptophan ends this CDR3, so it is likely a read error. CDR3 in amino acids: CASSNLGSRNTEAFL. In nucleotides, the CDR3 is TGTGCCAGTAGTAATCTAGGGTCCAGGAACACTGAAGCTTTCCTT. V usage is TRBV19 and J usage is TRBJ1-1; D is undetermined. The V end was cut by 4 bases, the J end by 1 base, with 13 bases between. There are 15 residues in the CDR3. CDR1 is LNHDA and CDR2 is SQIVND in the germline V gene (reference sequence).

The V call is TRBV7-3, the J call TRBJ2-7; TRBD1 or TRBD2 may be the D gene (7 bases each). TRBJ2-1 matches the DNA end more closely, so the J call is doubtful. This CDR3 has 15 residues. CDR1 and CDR2 from the germline V gene are SGHTA and FQGTGA. CDR3 DNA sequence: TGTGCCAGCAGCTTAAGCAGGGGGGGCTACAATGAGCAGTTCTTC. It encodes CASSLSRGGYNEQFF.

At least ten counts were recorded for this clonotype. The V call is TRBV12-3 or TRBV12-4, the J call TRBJ1-6, with 7 bases matching TRBD1. The CDR3 length is 16 residues. The junction had 5 bases not matched to a gene; V was cut back by 6 bases and J by 0 bases. The CDR3 DNA follows: TGTGCCAGCAGGGACAGGACCCTCTCCTATAATTCACCCCTCCACTTT. Amino acids: CASRDRTLSYNSPLHF.

This clonotype was found a few times. The rearrangement links TRBV7-2 to TRBJ2-5; D is undetermined. The J call may be incorrect, as the DNA end agrees better with TRBJ2-1. Germline CDR1 is SGHTA and CDR2 is FQGNSA. This CDR3 has 11 residues. CDR3 region: CASSRGPTQFF. The CDR3, as DNA: TGTGCCAGCAGCCGCGGCCCAACTCAGTTCTTC.

The gene calls are TRBV29-1 and TRBJ2-5, with 8 nucleotides matching TRBD1. The CDR3 runs 12 residues. Losses at the gene ends were 8 bases for V and 5 bases for J; bases not matched to a gene: 7. Germline lookup yields CDR1 SQVTM and CDR2 ANQGSEA. CDR3 sequence reads: CSSGQGSETQYF. The CDR3 DNA reads TGCAGCTCAGGACAGGGTTCGGAGACCCAGTACTTC.

This clonotype occurred many times. V is TRBV12-3 or TRBV12-4 and J is TRBJ2-7, with D perhaps matching TRBD1 (6 bases). V was pared by 3 bases and J by 6 bases, with 12 bases between. CDR3 size: 13 residues. The CDR3 here is CASSFEQGLEQYF. The CDR3 DNA sequence: TGTGCCAGCAGTTTCGAACAGGGTCTCGAGCAGTACTTC.

As regards this clonotype: The junction and the germline gene differ at one end; a read error may be behind it. This rearrangement joins TRBV10-3 to TRBJ1-1, with a weak D call TRBD1 (5 bases). The length of the CDR3 is 15 residues. CDR1 and CDR2 from the germline V gene are ENHRY and SYGVKD. CDR3 loop: CASSERGGRNTEAFF. CDR3 coding DNA: TGTGCCAGCAGTGAAAGGGGAGGGAGGAACACTGAAGCTTTCTTT.

This clonotype has only one observation. The CDR3 DNA is TGTGCCAGCAGCTTCACTAGCGAGGGTTTAGAGACCCAGTACTTC. Encoded protein: CASSFTSEGLETQYF. This chain uses TRBV7-6 with TRBJ2-5; 7 positions agree with TRBD2. This CDR3 spans 15 amino acids. Trimming removed 3 bases from V and 4 bases from J; junction bases left unmatched: 8. Germline assignment: CDR1 SGHVS and CDR2 FNYEAQ.

V gene TRBV29-1 combines with J gene TRBJ1-2; 9 nucleotides agree with TRBD1. V lost 7 bases, J lost 8 bases, and 17 bases stayed unmatched. CDR3 size: 15 residues. Per germline, CDR1 SQVTM and CDR2 ANQGSEA. The CDR3 reads CSATRGGQGTGGYTF. CDR3 in DNA: TGCAGCGCGACACGAGGGGGACAGGGAACTGGGGGCTACACCTTC.

V is TRBV4-2 and J is TRBJ2-5; TRBD1 agrees at 8 bases. Trimming at V came to 1 base and at J to 5 bases, leaving 12 bases not matched to a gene. Germline V gives CDR1 LGHNA, CDR2 YNFKEQ. This CDR3 has 17 amino acids. In DNA, the CDR3 is TGTGCCAGCAGCCAAGGAAGCCCAGGGGGCTCCGGGGAGACCCAGTACTTC. Protein product: CASSQGSPGGSGETQYF.

This clonotype was detected many times. The chain combines TRBV2 with TRBJ1-1, with a possible D match to TRBD1 (5 bases). The CDR3 spans 12 residues. Trimming cost V 8 bases and J 2 bases, with 9 bases left between them. Germline V gene sequence: CDR1 SNHLY, CDR2 FYNNEI. DNA for the CDR3: TGTGCCAGCCGGGGGGGAAACACTGAAGCTTTCTTT. Translating it yields CASRGGNTEAFF.

This clonotype showed up just a few times. The chain is built from TRBV19 and TRBJ2-7, with 8 bases lining up with TRBD1. V lost 3 bases to trimming and J lost 6 bases; unmatched junction nucleotides: 7. This CDR3 spans 14 amino acids. CDR1 and CDR2 (germline): LNHDA, SQIVND (reference sequence). The CDR3 region is CASSIRTGYLEQYF. The CDR3 DNA is TGTGCCAGTAGTATCCGGACAGGGTATCTCGAGCAGTACTTC. The full variable domain, in which reference TRBV19 and TRBJ2-7 provide the parts outside the CDR3, is DGGITQSPKYLFRKEGQNVTLSCEQNLNHDAMYWYRQDPGQGLRLIYYSQIVNDFQKGDIAEGYSVSREKKESFPLTVTSAQKNPTAFYLCASSIRTGYLEQYFGPGTRLTVT.

In this sample, this clonotype turned up many times. The J gene is TRBJ1-5, the V gene TRBV6-5, with D maybe TRBD1 (5 bases). V was shortened by 5 bases and J by 5 bases, with 10 bases between the two germline ends. CDR3 size: 13 residues. The germline V gene encodes CDR1 MNHEY and CDR2 SVGAGI. CDR3 coding DNA: TGTGCCAGCAGTGAAACAGGTCATCAGCCCCAGCATTTT. It specifies CASSETGHQPQHF.